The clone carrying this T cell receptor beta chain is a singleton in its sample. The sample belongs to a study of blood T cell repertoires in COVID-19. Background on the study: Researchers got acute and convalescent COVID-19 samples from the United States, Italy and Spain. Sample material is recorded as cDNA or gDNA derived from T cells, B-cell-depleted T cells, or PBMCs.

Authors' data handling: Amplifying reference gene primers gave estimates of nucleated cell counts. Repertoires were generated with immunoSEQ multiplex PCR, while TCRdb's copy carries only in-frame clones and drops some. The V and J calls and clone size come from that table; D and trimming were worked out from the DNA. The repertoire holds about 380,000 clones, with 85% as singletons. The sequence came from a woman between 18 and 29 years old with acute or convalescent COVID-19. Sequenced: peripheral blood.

CDR3 coding DNA: TGTGCCAGCAGCTGGTTTGTCGGGGCGAACACCGGGGAGCTGTTTTTT. This sequence encodes CASSWFVGANTGELFF. The chain uses TRBV5-6 and TRBJ2-2; D is possibly TRBD2 (5 bases). V was cut by 3 bases and J by 0 bases, with 12 bases left in between. CDR1 and CDR2 from the germline V gene are SGHDT and YYEEEE. CDR3 length: 16 amino acids.